The rows below give T cell receptor beta chains drawn from one sample of a study of shared clonotypes between healthy human individuals. The protocol was immunoSEQ multiplex PCR, while the TCRdb copy is restricted to in-frame clones and leaves out a portion. The data show over a million clones, 95% to 99% seen once. Sequencing was performed on naive CD4+ T cells sorted from blood. The receptors originated from a man aged 30 to 39 in good health. CDR3s leave out the opening cysteine and the closing phenylalanine or tryptophan.

J | V | CDR3
TRBJ2-4 | TRBV7-9 | ASSINSGRLAKNIQY
TRBJ2-5 | TRBV29-1 | SVERSLGETQY
TRBJ2-7 | TRBV29-1 | SVRDPEQY
TRBJ1-4 | TRBV7-2 | ASSFPGRVEKLF
TRBJ2-7 | TRBV5-1 | ASSLTGQGYEQY
TRBJ2-5 | TRBV11-3 | ASSLDSNQETQY
TRBJ2-7 | TRBV19 | ASKQGPAYEQY
TRBJ2-3 | TRBV5-1 | ASSSTLTRTDTQY
TRBJ2-5 | TRBV14 | ASSQGGRVQETQY
TRBJ1-1 | TRBV30 | AGGSNTEAF
TRBJ2-5 | TRBV11-2 | ASSLEGRALMETQY
TRBJ2-7 | TRBV18 | ASSRTSAEQY
TRBJ1-1 | TRBV10-1 | ASSEDGRNTEAF
TRBJ1-1 | TRBV2 | ASIPWGGEVNTEAF